This TCR beta chain was obtained from a study of T cells in Graves' hyperthyroidism and ophthalmopathy. The CDR3 runs 13 residues. Germline V lookup: CDR1 SQVTM, CDR2 ANQGSEA. Trimming took 2 bases from V and 4 from J, leaving 11 bases between them. This clonotype occurred many times. Its antigen is undetermined. Researchers took RNA transcripts and amplified the TCR beta CDR3 regions from them. During a first-round RT-PCR of the TCR CDR3, the HTBI primer set was used. TCRdb re-derived calls from the multiplex PCR reads in MiXCR, one entry per CDR3 protein. The repertoire has about 640,000 distinct CDR3 sequences, over 40% of them found once; the top ten carry roughly 7.2%. Diagnoses rested on clinical symptoms, serum thyroxine and TRAb, thyroid ultrasound and orbital computed tomography. The study's findings and limits: Blood also contained most expanded thyroid clonotypes above 0.001. In validation, the model predicted ophthalmopathy. These predictions came a median roughly 6 months before onset.

This TCR was sampled from an adult man with Graves' disease, either hyperthyroidism or ophthalmopathy (not recorded which). The chain recombines TRBV29-1 with TRBJ1-1, with D hard to call. Input material: peripheral blood or thyroid tissue (not recorded which). CDR3 protein: CSVELGWATEAFF. CDR3 coding DNA: TGCAGCGTTGAATTGGGGTGGGCCACTGAAGCTTTCTTT.